The TCR beta chain described here comes from a study of Ad26.COV2.S vaccination and SARS-CoV-2 variants. The treatment is: about 20 received Ad26.COV2.S at low or high dose, single or two shots; roughly five received placebo; per-sample allocation not given. It was on day 63 after the first vaccine or placebo injection that samples were taken. Adults aged 18-55 years in Boston included the donor. Findings and limits, study-wide: After vaccination, substantial breadth of spike-specific CD8+ and CD4+ responses was reported. It was vaccine recipients, not placebo recipients, who had the higher spike-specific TCR breadth.

The method was immunoSEQ multiplex PCR; TCRdb's version includes in-frame clones alone and lacks a portion of them. The sample records about 400,000 clones, more than 75% being singletons. As for this clone: Its antigen is currently unknown.

The CDR3 runs 13 residues. Trimming removed 6 bases from V and 5 bases from J, with 11 bases in between. This TCR derives from a person between 18 and 65 years old who received the Ad26.COV2.S COVID-19 vaccine or a placebo. The source material was peripheral blood, sampled in a trial of Ad26.COV2.S vaccine versus placebo. The chain recombines TRBV12-3 or TRBV12-4 with TRBJ1-5; D uncertain. The CDR3 coding sequence is TGTGCCAGCAGCCTCGGATGGGATCAGCCCCAGCATTTT. As protein: CASSLGWDQPQHF.